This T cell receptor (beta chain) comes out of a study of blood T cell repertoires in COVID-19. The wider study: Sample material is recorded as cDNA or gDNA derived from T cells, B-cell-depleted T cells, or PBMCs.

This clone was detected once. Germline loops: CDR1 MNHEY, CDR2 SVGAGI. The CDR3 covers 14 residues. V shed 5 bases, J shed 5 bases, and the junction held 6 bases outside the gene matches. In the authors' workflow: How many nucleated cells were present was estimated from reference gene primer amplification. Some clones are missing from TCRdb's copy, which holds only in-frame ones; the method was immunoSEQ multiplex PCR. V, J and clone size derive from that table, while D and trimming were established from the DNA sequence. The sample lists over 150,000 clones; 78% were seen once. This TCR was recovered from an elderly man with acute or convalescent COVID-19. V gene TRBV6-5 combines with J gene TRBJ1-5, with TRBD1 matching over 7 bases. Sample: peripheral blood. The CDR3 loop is CASSLQGRDQPQHF. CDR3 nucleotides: TGTGCCAGCAGTCTACAGGGGCGGGATCAGCCCCAGCATTTT.